This TCR beta chain stems from a study of blood T cell repertoires in COVID-19. Across the whole study: The samples span acute and convalescent COVID-19 from the United States, Italy and Spain. T cells, B-cell-depleted T cells, or PBMCs provided the cDNA or gDNA that served as material.

Germline CDR1 reads LNHNV; CDR2 reads YYDKDF (reference sequence). This CDR3 comprises 16 residues. With 1 base removed from V and 5 bases from J, the gap between germline ends came to 18 bases. Clones were read by immunoSEQ multiplex PCR, and TCRdb kept only the in-frame ones, dropping some. Among 45,000 to 55,000 clones listed, about three quarters were seen once. The sample comprised peripheral blood. This sequence originates from a human donor with active or convalescent COVID-19. The donor label of this sample is uncertain. The rearrangement links TRBV15 to TRBJ2-7, with D unclear. CDR3 protein: CATSRGPVEALDEQYF. The DNA of the CDR3 is TGTGCCACCAGCAGAGGGCCGGTAGAGGCCCTAGACGAGCAGTACTTC.